The subject of this entry is one T cell receptor beta chain. Its antigen is currently unknown. In germline, CDR1 is MDHEN, CDR2 SYDVKM. After removal of 3 bases from V and 2 bases from J, the junction contained 8 bases not matched to a gene. This CDR3 spans 16 amino acids. This entry belongs to a study of cytomegalovirus exposure and HLA in healthy donors. Study-level results: Reportedly, TCR beta sequences accurately predicted HLA-A and HLA-B alleles in most subjects. Serostatus for CMV was the only available immune exposure information. Most TCR sequences were uncommon, yet certain public TCRs appeared in many donors.

In the PCR, 60 Vbeta and 13 Jbeta primers were used. The method was immunoSEQ multiplex PCR; TCRdb's version includes in-frame clones alone and lacks a portion of them. The sample lists 200,000 to 250,000 clones; 60% to 80% were seen once. The V gene is TRBV28, the J gene TRBJ2-7, with 9 bases fitting TRBD1. Sequencing was done on a sample of PBMCs. The receptor comes from a man between 18 and 29 years old in good health and CMV-seronegative. In DNA form, the CDR3 reads TGTGCCAGCAGTTTTATCCGGGACAGGGAACCCTACGAGCAGTACTTC. The encoded protein is CASSFIRDREPYEQYF.